Given below is one T cell receptor (beta chain) in context. Trimming took 3 bases from V and 7 from J, leaving 10 bases between them. The germline CDR1 and CDR2 sequences are MDHEN and SYDVKM. This CDR3 is 14 amino acids long. This specimen belongs to a study of blood T cell repertoires in COVID-19. Turning to the study itself: PBMCs, B-cell-depleted T cells, or T cells were the source of the cDNA or gDNA that made up the material.

Under the authors' procedure: It was from reference gene primer amplification that nucleated cell counts were estimated. Measured with immunoSEQ multiplex PCR; TCRdb has only the in-frame clones, and not every one. V, J and clone size reflect that table, while D and trimming were determined from the DNA. The table has around 470,000 clones, 90% seen once. This TCR derives from a man between 18 and 35 years old who had recovered from COVID-19. The sample comprised PBMCs or T cells enriched from blood (not recorded which). V and J are TRBV28 and TRBJ1-6; D call uncertain. The CDR3 here is CASSLVGLNSPLHF. CDR3 nucleotides: TGTGCCAGCAGTTTGGTGGGCCTAAATTCACCCCTCCACTTT.